The 2 T cell receptor beta chains presented below share a single source sample, sequenced in a study of blood T cells in healthy people across ages. For the second PCR, which ran for roughly 7 to 11 cycles, a sample-barcoded 5' primer and a J-beta primer mix were used. TCRdb independently ran MiXCR on the 5' RACE reads; one entry per CDR3 protein. The data show hundreds of thousands of distinct CDR3 sequences, about half seen once. The sequencing sample was made of blood. The receptors come from a woman in her sixties in good health.

The chain has TRBV7-2 and TRBJ2-5; TRBD1 agrees at 8 bases. Germline V CDR1 and CDR2: SGHTA, FQGNSA. The CDR3 contains 15 residues. The V segment lost 4 bases and the J segment 5 bases; nucleotides outside the gene matches: 9. Here the CDR3 reads CASSSNQGAEETQYF. The DNA for the CDR3 is TGTGCCAGCAGCTCCAACCAGGGGGCCGAGGAGACCCAGTACTTC.

There are a few counts of this clonotype. V gene TRBV15 combines with J gene TRBJ2-5, with no clear D. Germline loops: CDR1 LNHNV, CDR2 YYDKDF (reference sequence). The CDR3 is made up of 14 amino acids. The V end lost 1 base, the J end lost 5 bases, and 11 bases lay between the germline ends. The CDR3 coding sequence is TGTGCCACCAGCAGAGCACCTCTGGAGGAGACCCAGTACTTC. It codes for CATSRAPLEETQYF.